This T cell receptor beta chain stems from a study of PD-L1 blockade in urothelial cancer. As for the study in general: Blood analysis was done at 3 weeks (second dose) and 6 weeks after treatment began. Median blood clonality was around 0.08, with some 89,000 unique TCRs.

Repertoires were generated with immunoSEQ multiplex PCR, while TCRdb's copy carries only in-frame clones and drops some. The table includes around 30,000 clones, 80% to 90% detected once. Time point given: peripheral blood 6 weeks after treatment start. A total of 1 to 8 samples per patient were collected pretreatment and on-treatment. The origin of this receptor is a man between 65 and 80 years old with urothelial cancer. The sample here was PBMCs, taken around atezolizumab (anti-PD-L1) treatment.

The DNA of the CDR3 is TGTGCCAGCAGTTATAGCGGGTCTACCTACGAGCAGTACTTC. This encodes CASSYSGSTYEQYF. The rearrangement uses TRBV27 and TRBJ2-7; 7 nucleotides line up with TRBD2. Germline CDR1 reads MNHEY; CDR2 reads SMNVEV (reference sequence). The CDR3 spans 14 residues. V lost 4 bases, J lost 2 bases, and 5 bases stayed unmatched.